These T cell receptor beta chains were read from a single sample in a study of T-cell memory formation after mild COVID-19. TCRdb recomputed calls from the 5' RACE reads with MiXCR, one row per CDR3 protein. The data hold a few hundred thousand distinct CDR3 sequences, with 25% observed a single time. Material for sequencing was PBMCs or a T cell subset sorted from them (not recorded which). These receptors came from an adult woman who had mild COVID-19 (a few samples of this study predate the infection). Cell type and time point are not known. The CDR3 runs from the conserved cysteine through the conserved F or W. The order of the fields is clone size, D gene, V gene, J gene, CDR3 DNA, CDR3 protein. A D gene is named only where the DNA matches it firmly. Not all rows give a size; the values are once, few, many and, for expanded clones, a class.

few	.	TRBV3-1	TRBJ1-1	TGTGCCAGCCTACCTCTAGGCACCACTGAAGCTTTCTTT	CASLPLGTTEAFF
few	.	TRBV11-3	TRBJ2-3	TGTGCCAGCAGCTTATGGCCCAGTATAGCAGATACGCAGTATTTT	CASSLWPSIADTQYF
many	.	TRBV12-3/TRBV12-4	TRBJ2-7	TGTGCCAGCAGTCCGGAACAGGGATCTGCCTACGAGCAGTACTTC	CASSPEQGSAYEQYF
few	TRBD1	TRBV29-1	TRBJ2-7	TGCAGCGGGGGGACAGGAGCCTACGAGCAGTACTTC	CSGGTGAYEQYF
.	.	TRBV7-2	TRBJ1-6	TGTGCCAGCGGATGGGAATCCTATAATTCACCCCTCCACTTT	CASGWESYNSPLHF
.	.	TRBV30	TRBJ2-3	TGTGCCTGGAGTCGAAGCCCTTCAGATACGCAGTATTTT	CAWSRSPSDTQYF
.	TRBD2	TRBV5-1	TRBJ2-1	TGCGCCAGCAGCTTGGCCTCGTGGCTAGCGGTCTGGGGTGAGCAGTTCTTC	CASSLASWLAVWGEQFF
.	.	TRBV12-2	TRBJ1-2	TGTGCAAGTCGCTTAGATTCCGGGGCACCCCGCCTGGCGGGCTACACCTTC	CASRLDSGAPRLAGYTF
.	TRBD2	TRBV6-5	TRBJ2-5	TGTGCCAGCAGTTTTTCCACTAGCGGGGGGCAAGAGACCCAGTACTTC	CASSFSTSGGQETQYF
.	TRBD2	TRBV7-2	TRBJ2-7	TGTGCCAGCAGCTTAGCGCAGACTAGCAACCCCTACGAGCAGTACTTC	CASSLAQTSNPYEQYF
.	.	TRBV19	TRBJ2-7	TGTGCCAGTAAACCGGGTTATGAGCTCGAGTACGAGCAGTACTTC	CASKPGYELEYEQYF
once	TRBD2	TRBV6-5	TRBJ2-2	TGTGCCAGCAGAGCTCCCGGGACTAGCGGATACACCGGGGAGCTGTTTTTT	CASRAPGTSGYTGELFF
.	TRBD1	TRBV7-9	TRBJ2-7	TGTGCCAGCAGCGGACCCCGGGACAGACTCTCCTACGAGCAGTACTTC	CASSGPRDRLSYEQYF
.	.	TRBV4-1	TRBJ1-1	TGCGCCAGCAGCCAAGATCGGCTGAACACTGAAGCTTTCTTT	CASSQDRLNTEAFF
.	.	TRBV30	TRBJ1-3	TGTGCCTGGTCAGTGAGCTCTGGAAACACCATATATTTT	CAWSVSSGNTIYF
few	TRBD1	TRBV30	TRBJ2-1	TGTGCCTCCCAGGGGGAAACCTACAATGAGCAGTTCTTC	CASQGETYNEQFF
many	TRBD2	TRBV7-2	TRBJ2-3	TGTGCCAGCAGCTTAACCTCTAGCGGTTCCCCGGGCACAGATACGCAGTATTTT	CASSLTSSGSPGTDTQYF
many	TRBD2	TRBV20-1	TRBJ2-2	TGCAGTGCTAGAGCGAGCGGGAGGGACACCGGGGAGCTGTTTTTT	CSARASGRDTGELFF
.	.	TRBV12-3/TRBV12-4	TRBJ1-5	TGTGCCAGCAGGACTAGCAATCAGCCCCAGCATTTT	CASRTSNQPQHF
.	TRBD1	TRBV12-3/TRBV12-4	TRBJ2-2	TGTGCCAGCACTCCGGGACAGGGCTTGGCCGGGGAGCTGTTTTTT	CASTPGQGLAGELFF
few	.	TRBV5-1	TRBJ1-2	TGCGCCAGCAGCACGGACAGCGTCAACTATGGCTACACCTTC	CASSTDSVNYGYTF
.	.	TRBV6-6	TRBJ1-1	TGTGCCAGCAGTTACTCGCGTTACGGGAGGAACACTGAAGCTTTCTTT	CASSYSRYGRNTEAFF
many	.	TRBV4-1	TRBJ1-5	TGCGCCAGCAGCCAAGGTCCAGGGAATCAGCCCCAGCATTTT	CASSQGPGNQPQHF
few	.	TRBV2	TRBJ1-3	TGTGCCAGCCAGGCCGAGGGCGACTCTGGAAACACCATATATTTT	CASQAEGDSGNTIYF
.	.	TRBV30	TRBJ2-7	TGTGCCTGGAGTCGGGGAACAGCTGCATCCTACGAGCAGTACTTC	CAWSRGTAASYEQYF
.	TRBD2	TRBV18	TRBJ2-1	TGTGCCAGCTCGCGACTAGCGGGGGACCATCTAAACAATGAGCAGTTCTTC	CASSRLAGDHLNNEQFF
few	.	TRBV3-1	TRBJ1-3	TGTGCCAGCAGCCACAGGGGAACCAACACCATATATTTT	CASSHRGTNTIYF
few	TRBD1	TRBV20-1	TRBJ1-3	TGCAGTGCTCGCCGGGACAGGGTCGGAAACACCATATATTTT	CSARRDRVGNTIYF
few	.	TRBV27	TRBJ2-7	TGTGCCAGCAGTTCATACGGTTACGAGCAGTACTTC	CASSSYGYEQYF
few	.	TRBV30	TRBJ1-1	TGTGCCTGGAGATGGGTGAACACTGAAGCTTTCTTT	CAWRWVNTEAFF
.	.	TRBV7-2	TRBJ1-2	TGTGCCAGCAGCTTAGCTCGAGGACCTAACTATGGCTACACCTTC	CASSLARGPNYGYTF
.	TRBD1	TRBV15	TRBJ2-1	TGTGCCACCAGCAGAGAGAGGGACAGGGTCTACAATGAGCAGTTCTTC	CATSRERDRVYNEQFF
many	TRBD1	TRBV24-1	TRBJ2-5	TGTGCCACCAGTGATGGACAGGGGAGTAGGGAGACCCAGTACTTC	CATSDGQGSRETQYF
.	.	TRBV5-4	TRBJ2-2	TGTGCCAGCAGCTTGGCAGGGGGGAGCACCGGGGAGCTGTTTTTT	CASSLAGGSTGELFF
.	.	TRBV7-2	TRBJ2-1	TGTGCCAGCAGCCCGGTAGGGGGGCGCAATGAGCAGTTCTTC	CASSPVGGRNEQFF
.	.	TRBV24-1	TRBJ2-3	TGTGCCACCAGTACTATGGTCGCAGATACGCAGTATTTT	CATSTMVADTQYF
.	TRBD1	TRBV5-5	TRBJ2-5	TGTGCCAGCAAAACAGGGGGCAGGGAGACCCAGTACTTC	CASKTGGRETQYF
few	TRBD2	TRBV12-3/TRBV12-4	TRBJ2-1	TGTGCCAGCAGTTTAGGGACTAGCGGGTCCAGCTCCTACAATGAGCAGTTCTTC	CASSLGTSGSSSYNEQFF
.	.	TRBV20-1	TRBJ1-3	TGCAGTGCTCCGGACTGGTCCTCTGGAAACACCATATATTTT	CSAPDWSSGNTIYF
many	.	TRBV24-1	TRBJ2-3	TGTGCCACCAGTGATTATCCAGTGCGCACGAGCACAGATACGCAGTATTTT	CATSDYPVRTSTDTQYF
few	TRBD2	TRBV7-6	TRBJ2-7	TGTGCCAGCAGTTATACTCTAGCGGGAGGAGAGCAGTACTTC	CASSYTLAGGEQYF
.	.	TRBV20-1	TRBJ1-2	TGCAGTGCCAGGGGATTTGGGAGGCACACCTTC	CSARGFGRHTF
few	TRBD2	TRBV15	TRBJ2-1	TGTGCCACCAGCAGCTCTTGGACTAGCGTTTCCTACAATGAGCAGTTCTTC	CATSSSWTSVSYNEQFF
few	TRBD2	TRBV7-9	TRBJ2-1	TGTGCCAGCCAAGGGGAGGGGCGCCTCTCCTACAATGAGCAGTTCTTC	CASQGEGRLSYNEQFF
.	.	TRBV5-1	TRBJ1-2	TGCGCCAGCAGCTTGGCGAGTACTACCGGTGGCTACACCTTC	CASSLASTTGGYTF
.	TRBD2	TRBV9	TRBJ2-1	TGTGCCAGCAGCGTAGGACTAGCGGGAGTCATGAATGAGCAGTTCTTC	CASSVGLAGVMNEQFF
.	TRBD1	TRBV7-2	TRBJ2-7	TGTGCCAGCAGCTACCCTTGGCCGGACAGGGCAGGGGAGCAGTACTTC	CASSYPWPDRAGEQYF